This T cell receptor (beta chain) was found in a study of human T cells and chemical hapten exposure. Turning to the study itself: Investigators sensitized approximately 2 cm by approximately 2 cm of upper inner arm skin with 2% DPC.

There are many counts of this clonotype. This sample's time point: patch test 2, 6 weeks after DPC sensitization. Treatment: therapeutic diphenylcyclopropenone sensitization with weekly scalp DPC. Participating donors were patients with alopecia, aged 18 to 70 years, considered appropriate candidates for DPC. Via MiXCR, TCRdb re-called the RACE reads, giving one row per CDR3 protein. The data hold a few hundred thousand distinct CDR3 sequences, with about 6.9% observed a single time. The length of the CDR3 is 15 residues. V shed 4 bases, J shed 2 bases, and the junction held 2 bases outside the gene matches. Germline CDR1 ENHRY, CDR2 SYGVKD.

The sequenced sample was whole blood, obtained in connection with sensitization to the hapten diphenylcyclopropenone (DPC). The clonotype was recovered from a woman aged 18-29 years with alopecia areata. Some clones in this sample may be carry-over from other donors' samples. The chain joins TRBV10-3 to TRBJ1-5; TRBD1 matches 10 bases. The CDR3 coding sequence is TGTGCCATCAGTGTTGGGACAGGGGGCAATCAGCCCCAGCATTTT. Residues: CAISVGTGGNQPQHF.